Listed below are T cell receptor beta chains from one sample, sequenced in a study of beta chain features in type 1 diabetes. Sequenced by immunoSEQ multiplex PCR; TCRdb stores in-frame clones only, minus some. Here the sample spans 300,000 or so clones, 6.5% to 10% being singletons. Sample: central memory CD4+ T cells from blood. The receptors come from a woman between 18 and 30 years old in good health. Both conserved end residues are part of each CDR3. D genes are given only for firm matches. Clone sizes are given selectively: once, few, many, or a class where the clone is expanded.

j_call v_call clone_size cdr3_length d_call cdr3_nt cdr3_aa
TRBJ2-7 TRBV27 NA 16 NA TGTGCCAGCAGTTCCCTGAGACTAGTTGGGCCCTACGAGCAGTACTTC CASSSLRLVGPYEQYF
TRBJ2-7 TRBV13 NA 12 NA TGTGCCAGCAGCAAAAGGGGGTACGAGCAGTACTTC CASSKRGYEQYF
TRBJ1-4 TRBV7-2 NA 15 NA TGTGCCAGCAGGGTGGACGCTTCTTTAAATGAAAAACTGTTTTTT CASRVDASLNEKLFF
TRBJ2-7 TRBV27 NA 12 TRBD1 TGTGCCAGTGGGGACAGGGATTACGAGCAGTACTTC CASGDRDYEQYF
TRBJ2-7 TRBV7-2 few 17 TRBD2 TGTGCCAGCAGCCTGGAAGGACTAGCGGAAAGCTCCTACGAGCAGTACTTC CASSLEGLAESSYEQYF
TRBJ2-2 TRBV6-1 NA 15 TRBD1 TGTGCCAGCAGTGTTGGGACAGGGAATAACGGGGAGCTGTTTTTT CASSVGTGNNGELFF
TRBJ1-1 TRBV4-1 few 16 TRBD1 TGCGCCAGCAGCCTAATAAGGGGGCCCAGCGGCACTGAAGCTTTCTTT CASSLIRGPSGTEAFF
TRBJ2-7 TRBV5-4 many 13 TRBD1 TGTGCCAGCAGCCTGGACAGGGGTTGGGAGCAGTACTTC CASSLDRGWEQYF
TRBJ2-1 TRBV9 NA 14 NA TGTGCCAGCAGGCGTAAAGGGGTTGACAATGAGCAGTTCTTC CASRRKGVDNEQFF
TRBJ2-5 TRBV14 few 20 NA TGTGCCAGCAGCCAAGATCAGGGGAAGCTCCGGGACTACCGAATAGAGACCCAGTACTTC CASSQDQGKLRDYRIETQYF
TRBJ2-1 TRBV27 NA 14 NA TGTGCCAGCAGTTTTGGGGGCAAATACAATGAGCAGTTCTTC CASSFGGKYNEQFF
TRBJ2-2 TRBV7-2 few 16 NA TGTGCCAGCAGCAGGAGTGGGACACCACCCACCGGGGAGCTGTTTTTT CASSRSGTPPTGELFF
TRBJ2-2 TRBV11-1 NA 17 TRBD2 TGTGCCAGCAGCTTAAATAGTGCGGGAGGGAACACCGGGGAGCTGTTTTTT CASSLNSAGGNTGELFF
TRBJ2-7 TRBV16 few 14 NA TGTGCCAGCAGCCCAATCCGGGCGGAAGGCGAGCAGTACTTC CASSPIRAEGEQYF